This T cell receptor (beta chain) stems from a study of blood T cell repertoires in COVID-19. Background on the study: Acute and convalescent COVID-19 samples came from the United States, Italy and Spain. PBMCs, B-cell-depleted T cells, or T cells provided the cDNA or gDNA that made up the material.

Original analysis: Reference gene primer amplification in the assay estimated nucleated cell counts. Profiled with immunoSEQ multiplex PCR; TCRdb holds only in-frame clones, not every one. That table supplies the V and J calls and clone size; D and trimming were determined from the DNA. The sample has hundreds of thousands of clones; about 91% are singletons. V was clipped by 3 bases and J by 4 bases; unmatched bases: 6. The CDR3 covers 16 residues. Germline V gene lookup returns CDR1 MGHDK and CDR2 SYGVNS. This chain links TRBV25-1 with TRBJ2-1; 10 nucleotides match TRBD2. Sequences were obtained from peripheral blood. The origin of this receptor is a man older than 75 with acute or convalescent COVID-19. The CDR3 spells CASSELPSGSYNEQFF. The CDR3 DNA reads as TGTGCCAGCAGTGAGTTACCTAGCGGGAGTTACAATGAGCAGTTCTTC.